This passage covers 12 T cell receptor beta chains from one sample sequenced in a study of T cells in Graves' hyperthyroidism and ophthalmopathy. Researchers amplified the TCR beta CDR3 regions from RNA transcripts. With the HTBI primer set, the TCR CDR3 went through a first round of RT-PCR. TCRdb re-derived calls from the multiplex PCR reads in MiXCR, one entry per CDR3 protein. The data hold 700,000 or so distinct CDR3 sequences, with roughly 15% observed a single time. What was sequenced was blood. These receptors were obtained from a man between 18 and 29 years old with Graves' hyperthyroidism.

There are many counts of this clonotype. The gene calls are TRBV30 and TRBJ2-1; D is possibly TRBD2 (6 bases). V lost 1 base and J lost 7, with 8 bases in between. The CDR3 has 12 residues. CDR1 is GTSNPN, CDR2 SVGIG, per germline (reference sequence). This CDR3 reads CAWSAGVNEQFF. The CDR3, as DNA: TGTGCCTGGAGTGCGGGGGTTAATGAGCAGTTCTTC.

This clonotype showed up just a few times. This could be a read error, since a much larger clone is one nucleotide away. The V and J genes are TRBV28 and TRBJ2-7; 7 positions match TRBD2. Losses at the gene ends were 4 bases for V and 5 bases for J; bases not matched to a gene: 8. Germline CDR1 reads MDHEN; CDR2 reads SYDVKM. The CDR3 is 14 amino acids. CDR3 sequence reads: CASSSRRERDEQYF. CDR3 bases: TGTGCCAGCAGTTCTAGGCGGGAGAGAGACGAGCAGTACTTC.

J is TRBJ2-7 and V is TRBV6-2 or TRBV6-3; a possible D gene is TRBD2 (5 bases). There are 16 residues in the CDR3. V lost 2 bases and J 2 bases, leaving 16 bases between the germline ends. Germline V gene data show CDR1 as MNHEY and CDR2 as SVGEGT. For the CDR3, the DNA is TGTGCCAGCAGTTACGGCCGAGGGTATCTAACCTACGAGCAGTACTTC. Translated, it gives CASSYGRGYLTYEQYF.

This clonotype was found many times. The rearrangement joins TRBV6-1 to TRBJ1-1, with a tentative D call TRBD1 (5 bases). The CDR3 has 11 amino acids. The V and J ends lost 7 bases and 10 bases respectively, with 13 bases between them. CDR1 is MNHNS, CDR2 SASEGT, per germline. The CDR3 DNA sequence: TGTGCCAGCAACTACCGGGACGCAGCTTTCTTT. This translates into CASNYRDAAFF.

This clonotype came up a few times. This sequence may be a read error, since a much larger clone differs from it by one base. The genes are TRBV11-1 and TRBJ1-1; no definite D call. CDR1 and CDR2 from the germline V gene are SGHAT and FQDESV (reference sequence). CDR3 length equals 13 residues. The V gene lost 2 bases and the J gene lost 3 bases, with 7 bases spanning the gap. CDR3 DNA: TGTGCCAGCAGCTTACTGGGTCACACTGAAGCTTTCTTT. Translation gives CASSLLGHTEAFF.

This clonotype came up many times. The chain is built from TRBV10-3 and TRBJ2-2, with TRBD2 matching 10 bases. In germline, CDR1 is ENHRY, CDR2 SYGVKD. The length of the CDR3 is 14 residues. The V gene end was trimmed by 10 bases and the J gene end by 1 base; junction bases not matched to a gene: 3. This chain's CDR3 is CASRTSGNTGELFF. The CDR3 coding sequence is TGTGCCAGCAGGACTAGCGGGAACACCGGGGAGCTGTTTTTT.

At least ten counts were recorded for this clonotype. CDR3 nucleotide sequence: TGTGCCAGCAGTTTCGAGACTAGCGGGAGTGCCGAGCAGTACTTC. It translates to CASSFETSGSAEQYF. This chain uses TRBV27 with TRBJ2-7; 12 bases line up with TRBD2. The CDR3 sequence is 15 residues long. J was trimmed by 6 bases and V by 3 bases; bases with no gene match: 6. CDR1 is MNHEY, CDR2 SMNVEV, per germline (reference sequence).

The chain carries TRBV5-1 and TRBJ1-4; D is uncertain. Germline V CDR1 and CDR2: SGHRS, YFSETQ. The CDR3 loop spans 13 amino acids. V lost 5 bases to trimming and J lost 1 base, with 6 bases between them. The CDR3, as DNA: TGCGCCAGCAGACGGGAAACTAATGAAAAACTGTTTTTT. This translates into CASRRETNEKLFF.

The gene calls are TRBV4-1 and TRBJ2-7, with D possibly being TRBD1 (6 bases). CDR1 is MGHRA and CDR2 is YSYEKL in the germline V gene. With 1 base removed from V and 4 bases from J, the gap between germline ends came to 14 bases. CDR3 size: 15 residues. CDR3: CASSQGTADLYEQYF. CDR3 DNA: TGCGCCAGCAGCCAAGGGACAGCGGATCTTTACGAGCAGTACTTC.

This clonotype was detected a few times. J is TRBJ2-7 and V is TRBV28; D is possibly TRBD2 (6 bases). In germline, CDR1 is MDHEN, CDR2 SYDVKM. CDR3 length: 15 residues. The V and J ends lost 5 bases and 2 bases respectively, with 16 bases between them. The CDR3 loop is CASSRYRDSTYEQYF. The CDR3 DNA is TGTGCCAGCAGTCGATACCGGGACTCCACCTACGAGCAGTACTTC. The complete variable domain, with remaining parts taken from reference TRBV28 and TRBJ2-7, reads DVKVTQSSRYLVKRTGEKVFLECVQDMDHENMFWYRQDPGLGLRLIYFSYDVKMKEKGDIPEGYSVSREKKERFSLILESASTNQTSMYLCASSRYRDSTYEQYFGPGTRLTVT.

The gene calls are TRBV28 and TRBJ1-2, with D perhaps TRBD1 (6 bases). Germline values: CDR1 MDHEN, CDR2 SYDVKM. CDR3 length: 14 residues. The ends were cut back, 1 base at V and 5 bases at J, with 11 bases in the middle. The CDR3 DNA follows: TGTGCCAGCAGTTTATCGGACAGAGTTTATGGCTACACCTTC. This translates into CASSLSDRVYGYTF.

This clonotype was counted ten times or more. This chain links TRBV20-1 with TRBJ2-3, with D possibly being TRBD1 or TRBD2 (6 bases each). Trimming shortened V by 5 bases and J by 2 bases, and 17 bases separated the two germline ends. CDR3 length: 15 residues. Germline V gene data show CDR1 as DFQATT and CDR2 as SNEGSKA (reference sequence). The CDR3 DNA follows: TGCAGTGCTGGGGGGCATAGGGTGAACACAGATACGCAGTATTTT. This sequence encodes CSAGGHRVNTDTQYF.